Reported below is one TCR beta chain. The target antigen is unknown. The source of the sample is a study of T cell responses to AZD1222 COVID-19 vaccine. Study outcomes and limitations: Baseline seropositivity occurred in only a handful of AZD1222 recipients. The donor cohort was predominantly white British with a female majority, and clonal diversity may have been underestimated. Receipt of two AZD1222 doses was followed by a rise in Spike-specific TCR breadth and depth.

Here immunoSEQ multiplex PCR was the method, and the copy in TCRdb shows in-frame clones only, minus some. The sample records 100,000 to 150,000 clones, 92% being singletons. Trimming stripped 0 bases from V and 3 bases from J, with 9 bases between. Germline V gives CDR1 SGHKS, CDR2 YYEKEE (reference sequence). The CDR3 has 15 amino acids. Specimen: peripheral blood, collected 28 days after the second AZD1222 dose. The V gene is TRBV5-5, the J gene TRBJ2-2; D gene unclear. The receptor was derived from an adult who received the AZD1222 COVID-19 vaccine. The CDR3 DNA follows: TGTGCCAGCAGCTTGGCGGCCTACCACACCGGGGAGCTGTTTTTT. It codes for CASSLAAYHTGELFF. Supplemented by reference TRBV5-5 and TRBJ2-2, the full variable domain reads DAGVTQSPTHLIKTRGQQVTLRCSPISGHKSVSWYQQVLGQGPQFIFQYYEKEERGRGNFPDRFSARQFPNYSSELNVNALLLGDSALYLCASSLAAYHTGELFFGEGSRLTVL.